A selection of T cell receptor beta chains follows, all from one sample in a study of sequential checkpoint blockade in melanoma. Sequencing was performed with immunoSEQ multiplex PCR; in TCRdb, only in-frame clones are kept and a portion is missing. The sample records approximately 14,000 clones, 52% being singletons. The sequencing here drew on CD8+ T cells sorted from blood (inferred from file names), taken from a patient given nivolumab and ipilimumab in sequence. These receptors originate from a human donor with melanoma. Each CDR3 is given with its conserved first and last residue. Fields, in order: V gene, clone size, J gene, D gene, CDR3 DNA, CDR3 protein. A D gene is named only where the DNA matches it firmly. Some rows mark clone size as missing; the rest say once, few, many or name a class of expanded clone.

V: TRBV7-2
size: NA
J: TRBJ2-7
D: NA
DNA: TGTGCCAGCAGCCCCAAGAGGACGACAGTGAGCTACGAGCAGTACTTC
CDR3: CASSPKRTTVSYEQYF

V: TRBV25-1
size: once
J: TRBJ1-2
D: NA
DNA: TGTGCCAGCAGTGAATTGGAGATGCCGTACTATGGCTACACCTTC
CDR3: CASSELEMPYYGYTF

V: TRBV7-6
size: NA
J: TRBJ1-1
D: TRBD1
DNA: TGTGCCAGCTCAGGGGGAAGTTACACTGAAGCTTTCTTT
CDR3: CASSGGSYTEAFF

V: TRBV6-1
size: few
J: TRBJ2-1
D: NA
DNA: TGTGCCAGCAGTTCGGGGAGCGCGAATGAGCAGTTCTTC
CDR3: CASSSGSANEQFF

V: TRBV5-1
size: NA
J: TRBJ1-1
D: TRBD1
DNA: TGCGCCAGCAGCTTGGAGTCTCGACAGGGACACACTGAAGCTTTCTTT
CDR3: CASSLESRQGHTEAFF

V: TRBV7-6
size: few
J: TRBJ2-5
D: TRBD2
DNA: TGTGCCAGCAGCTTAGCGGCTAGCGGGCAAGAGACCCAGTACTTC
CDR3: CASSLAASGQETQYF

V: TRBV9
size: few
J: TRBJ2-1
D: NA
DNA: TGTGCCAGCAGCGTAGGCGGAACTCACAATGAGCAGTTCTTC
CDR3: CASSVGGTHNEQFF

V: TRBV5-6
size: NA
J: TRBJ2-2
D: TRBD2
DNA: TGTGCCAGCAGCTTGGGCCGACTAGCCGCGAACACCGGGGAGCTGTTTTTT
CDR3: CASSLGRLAANTGELFF

V: TRBV19
size: NA
J: TRBJ2-6
D: NA
DNA: TGTGCCAGTGGCCCCGGAGCCGGGGCCAACGTCCTGACTTTC
CDR3: CASGPGAGANVLTF

V: TRBV5-5
size: NA
J: TRBJ2-3
D: NA
DNA: TGTGCCAGCAGCCCATTCGGGGGGCACACAGATACGCAGTATTTT
CDR3: CASSPFGGHTDTQYF

V: TRBV10-3
size: medium-sized
J: TRBJ1-2
D: NA
DNA: TGTGCCATCAGTGAGTTGAACAGGGCTTATGGCTACACCTTC
CDR3: CAISELNRAYGYTF

V: TRBV10-3
size: NA
J: TRBJ2-7
D: NA
DNA: TGTGCCATCAGTGCCGAGACAGACACCTACGAGCAGTACTTC
CDR3: CAISAETDTYEQYF

V: TRBV6-1
size: NA
J: TRBJ2-1
D: NA
DNA: TGTGCCAGCATATTAGGCGGGTACAATGAGCAGTTCTTC
CDR3: CASILGGYNEQFF

V: TRBV19
size: few
J: TRBJ2-1
D: TRBD2
DNA: TGTGCCAGTAGTGCAGGACTAGCGGGATACAATGAGCAGTTCTTC
CDR3: CASSAGLAGYNEQFF

V: TRBV5-5
size: NA
J: TRBJ2-2
D: TRBD1
DNA: TGTGCCAGCAGCTTTTTGACCGGGACAGGGTCAACCGGGGAGCTGTTTTTT
CDR3: CASSFLTGTGSTGELFF